This TCR beta chain was retrieved from a study of T cells in tuberculosis. Study summary: T cells were selected with CD1B tetramers loaded with glucose monomycolate. Within 7 days of starting treatment, or before, PBMC were stored. Study-wide findings and caveats: Cases with active tuberculosis were adults, while controls were adolescents.

CDR1 MGHRA and CDR2 YSYEKL come from the germline V gene. This CDR3 is 15 amino acids long. Trimming removed 2 bases at V and 2 bases at J, with 9 bases between. The repertoire was sequenced with immunoSEQ multiplex PCR; TCRdb's copy has only in-frame clones and lacks some. The sample consists of 5,000 to 6,500 clones, 95% to 98% of them appearing once. Notes on this clone: Its specificity is not known.

Noted time point: new active TB diagnosis, blood taken before or within 7 days of starting treatment. This clonotype originated in an adult with tuberculosis. The material was PBMCs, obtained at tuberculosis diagnosis. The chain couples TRBV4-1 to TRBJ2-2, with no clear D. CDR3 region: CASSQPRQNTGELFF. The DNA for the CDR3 is TGCGCCAGCAGCCAACCTAGGCAAAACACCGGGGAGCTGTTTTTT.